The sequence of this TCR beta chain was determined in a study of CD39 and CD103 CD8 tumor-infiltrating T cells. As for the study in general: An ovarian cancer patient and two HNSCC patients had repertoire comparisons shown.

The protocol was immunoSEQ multiplex PCR, while the TCRdb copy is restricted to in-frame clones and leaves out a portion. The table includes approximately 5,000 clones, more than 55% detected once. The CDR3 has 15 residues. V gave up 0 bases and J gave up 0 bases, with 9 bases separating them. The germline V gene has CDR1 SGHAT and CDR2 FQNNGV. The chain couples TRBV11-2 to TRBJ2-7; no reliable D call. Input material: CD8+ T cells sorted from blood. Subset here: total memory CD8 T cells (CD45RA-CCR7+/-) from blood or uninvolved lymph node. This clonotype was obtained from a human donor with head and neck squamous cell carcinoma. The CDR3 nucleotides read TGTGCCAGCAGCTTAGAGGCAGGAAGCTCCTACGAGCAGTACTTC. Its translation: CASSLEAGSSYEQYF.